Listed below are T cell receptor beta chains from one sample, sequenced in a study of T cell repertoires in cytomegalovirus infection. TCRdb reprocessed the reads with MiXCR, giving one entry per CDR3 protein. The sample shows some 180,000 distinct CDR3 sequences, less than 9.5% of them seen only once. The sequenced material came from PBMCs. The receptors derive from a human donor in good health (CMV status not recorded). Some clones in this sample may be carry-over from other donors' samples. The CDR3 runs from the conserved cysteine through the conserved F or W. A D gene is named only where the DNA matches it firmly. Size is omitted from some rows. Given values are once, few, many or a class for expanded clones.

>-|TRBJ1-1|TRBV5-5|many
CASSLGQLSYTEAFF
TGTGCCAGCAGCTTGGGACAGCTATCTTACACTGAAGCTTTCTTT
>-|TRBJ2-5|TRBV7-9|few
CASSGAGYQETQYF
TGTGCCAGCAGCGGGGCGGGGTACCAAGAGACCCAGTACTTC
>-|TRBJ1-3|TRBV7-2|many
CASTLGQGRSGNTIYF
TGTGCCAGCACCCTGGGGCAGGGACGCTCTGGAAACACCATATATTTT
>-|TRBJ1-5|TRBV7-2|many
CASSLTGTTSQPQHF
TGTGCCAGCAGCTTAACCGGGACAACAAGCCAGCCCCAGCATTTT
>-|TRBJ2-7|TRBV20-1|many
CSAREQTGKYEQYF
TGCAGTGCTAGAGAGCAAACAGGGAAGTACGAGCAGTACTTC
>-|TRBJ2-6|TRBV2|few
CASSRDTRSGANVLTF
TGTGCCAGCAGTAGGGACACCCGCTCTGGGGCCAACGTCCTGACTTTC
>TRBD1|TRBJ2-1|TRBV7-8|many
CASSLLDGQGWNEQFF
TGTGCCAGCAGCTTGCTTGACGGACAGGGGTGGAATGAGCAGTTCTTC
>-|TRBJ1-6|TRBV7-2|many
CASSLSQKTNSPLHF
TGTGCCAGCAGCTTAAGTCAGAAAACCAATTCACCCCTCCACTTT
>TRBD1|TRBJ1-1|TRBV28|many
CASSSHRGQVEAFF
TGTGCCAGCAGTTCTCACAGGGGGCAGGTTGAAGCTTTCTTT
>TRBD1|TRBJ1-5|TRBV2|many
CASTIGTVSNQPQHF
TGTGCCAGCACGATTGGGACAGTAAGTAATCAGCCCCAGCATTTT
>TRBD1|TRBJ1-1|TRBV20-1|many
CSAGDSGLKTEAFF
TGCAGTGCTGGGGACAGTGGACTAAAAACTGAAGCTTTCTTT
>TRBD2|TRBJ2-2|TRBV7-2|many
CASSYSGGVYTGELFF
TGTGCCAGCAGCTACAGCGGGGGGGTGTACACCGGGGAGCTGTTTTTT
>TRBD1|TRBJ2-2|TRBV7-2|many
CASSWDSSLSTGELFF
TGTGCCAGCAGTTGGGACAGTTCACTTTCCACCGGGGAGCTGTTTTTT
>TRBD2|TRBJ2-5|TRBV10-3|many
CAISEASGGHQETQYF
TGTGCCATCAGTGAAGCGAGCGGGGGGCACCAAGAGACCCAGTACTTC
>TRBD1|TRBJ1-1|TRBV7-2|many
CASSRVGTGARNTEAFF
TGTGCCAGCAGCCGAGTAGGGACAGGGGCCAGGAACACTGAAGCTTTCTTT
>TRBD2|TRBJ2-1|TRBV29-1|-
CSVEVGSGGTYNEQFF
TGCAGCGTTGAAGTAGGGAGCGGGGGGACTTACAATGAGCAGTTCTTC
>TRBD1|TRBJ1-5|TRBV7-2|many
CASSLQRGPNQPQHF
TGTGCCAGCAGCTTACAAAGGGGGCCAAATCAGCCCCAGCATTTT
>TRBD1|TRBJ2-7|TRBV11-2|-
CASSRTGQSYEQYF
TGTGCCAGCAGCCGAACGGGACAGTCCTACGAGCAGTACTTC
>TRBD2|TRBJ2-1|TRBV12-3/TRBV12-4|many
CASSMTSGRANEQFF
TGTGCCAGCAGTATGACTAGCGGGAGGGCCAATGAGCAGTTCTTC
>TRBD2|TRBJ2-2|TRBV7-2|many
CASSWRSSGGGELFF
TGTGCCAGCAGCTGGCGCTCTAGCGGGGGCGGGGAGCTGTTTTTT
>TRBD1|TRBJ2-5|TRBV5-1|few
CASSELGQGGETQYF
TGCGCCAGCAGCGAACTCGGACAGGGAGGAGAGACCCAGTACTTC
>-|TRBJ2-1|TRBV7-2|many
CASSLAVTSSNEQFF
TGTGCCAGCAGCTTAGCGGTAACAAGCTCAAATGAGCAGTTCTTC